These T cell receptor beta chains were read from a single sample in a study of T-cell reconstitution after alpha-beta-depleted transplantation in children. MiXCR was run by TCRdb on the PCR reads, yielding one entry per CDR3 protein. The sample lists about 590,000 distinct CDR3 sequences; 10% to 15% were seen once. Sequencing used PBMCs, mostly from graft donor cells, obtained 360 days after TCRalphabeta/CD19-depleted stem cell transplant. These receptors were collected from a male patient younger than 18 who had a stem cell transplant for acute myeloid leukemia, so the T cells may come from the graft donor. CDR3s leave out the opening cysteine and the closing phenylalanine or tryptophan.

v_call,j_call,cdr3_aa
TRBV20-1,TRBJ2-5,SARVAAGGPHETQY
TRBV20-1,TRBJ2-6,SALVGGANVLT
TRBV29-1,TRBJ1-2,SGLGTDYYGYT
TRBV5-1,TRBJ2-4,ASSSDSPRVVQY
TRBV29-1,TRBJ2-7,SVGGTSGSEQY
TRBV24-1,TRBJ2-5,ATSDKGSTRRWAQY
TRBV4-3,TRBJ2-1,ASRGTSNEQF
TRBV27,TRBJ2-7,ASSPNRREQY
TRBV4-3,TRBJ2-7,ASSQDRQGGNEQY
TRBV4-3,TRBJ2-7,ASSQDPAPSYEQY
TRBV4-3,TRBJ1-2,ASSLRLTGEGYYYGYT
TRBV5-1,TRBJ2-1,ASSPGSRNEQF
TRBV7-2,TRBJ2-1,ASSLGSLEVNEQF
TRBV6-4,TRBJ2-2,ASSSNGELF
TRBV28,TRBJ2-1,ASSPITSAEQF
TRBV12-3/TRBV12-4,TRBJ2-2,TSSPRLAGVLDTGELF
TRBV20-1,TRBJ2-7,SALSHEQY
TRBV4-3,TRBJ2-5,ASSQDWRLAGVATQY
TRBV4-3,TRBJ2-6,ASSQVQTVVSGANVLT
TRBV6-5,TRBJ2-1,ASSLNRAHSYNEQF
TRBV9,TRBJ2-4,ASSVDPLSHQY
TRBV18,TRBJ2-3,ASSLTSGWTDTQY
TRBV4-3,TRBJ2-3,ASSQVLAGGYTDTQY
TRBV11-2,TRBJ2-4,ASSFQGPDRVADIQY
TRBV4-3,TRBJ1-1,ASSQDLATEAF
TRBV18,TRBJ2-1,ASSPMSKYNEQF
TRBV15,TRBJ2-7,ATSRELAGVSYEQY
TRBV7-8,TRBJ2-5,ASSLARVGETQY
TRBV20-1,TRBJ2-7,SASHLRLSVSSYEQY
TRBV28,TRBJ2-7,ASIDPPGGDEQY
TRBV18,TRBJ2-1,ASSPTIGQF
TRBV5-1,TRBJ2-1,ASSLGLAAPNNEQF
TRBV5-8,TRBJ1-2,ASSWAAANYGYT
TRBV29-1,TRBJ1-1,SVDTVRAGEAF
TRBV7-3,TRBJ2-1,ASSRQGAYNEQF
TRBV20-1,TRBJ2-3,SARGIPEEQY
TRBV29-1,TRBJ2-7,SATTGTAYEQY
TRBV12-3/TRBV12-4,TRBJ2-7,ASSPAQGFTKQY
TRBV5-1,TRBJ1-1,ASRGTSAEAF
TRBV20-1,TRBJ2-3,SAFRTSGPTDTQY
TRBV29-1,TRBJ2-7,SVGGAGDYEQY
TRBV20-1,TRBJ2-3,SASVLAGGPADTQY
TRBV14,TRBJ2-7,ASSQYVIVAPQSGEQY
TRBV29-1,TRBJ2-7,SADIPYEQY
TRBV27,TRBJ2-7,ASSLGTSGGVYEQY
TRBV2,TRBJ1-1,ASRATGGNAEAF
TRBV5-4,TRBJ2-1,ASSLARVSYNEQF
TRBV6-5,TRBJ1-1,ASSYTEGTVKGDF